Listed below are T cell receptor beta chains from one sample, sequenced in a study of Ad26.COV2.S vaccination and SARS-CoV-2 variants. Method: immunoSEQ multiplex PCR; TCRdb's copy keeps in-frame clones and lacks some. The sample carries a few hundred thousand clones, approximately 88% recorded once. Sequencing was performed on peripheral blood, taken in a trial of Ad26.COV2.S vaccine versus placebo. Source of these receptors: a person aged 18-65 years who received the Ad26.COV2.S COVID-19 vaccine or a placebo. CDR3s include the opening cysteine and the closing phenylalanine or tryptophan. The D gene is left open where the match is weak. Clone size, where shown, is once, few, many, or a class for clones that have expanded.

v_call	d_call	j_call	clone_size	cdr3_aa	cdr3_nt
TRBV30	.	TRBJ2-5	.	CAWSVLSETQYF	TGTGCCTGGAGTGTACTGTCGGAGACCCAGTACTTC
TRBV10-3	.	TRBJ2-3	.	CAISVSIQGTDTQYF	TGTGCCATCAGTGTATCCATCCAAGGAACAGATACGCAGTATTTT
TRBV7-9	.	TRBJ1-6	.	CASSLGQRNSPLHF	TGTGCCAGCAGCTTAGGACAGCGGAATTCACCCCTCCACTTT
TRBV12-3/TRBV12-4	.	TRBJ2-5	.	CASTQGNQETQYF	TGTGCCAGCACCCAGGGGAACCAAGAGACCCAGTACTTC
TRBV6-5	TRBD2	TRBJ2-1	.	CASSNGLAGGNEQFF	TGTGCCAGCAGCAATGGACTAGCGGGGGGGAACGAGCAGTTCTTC
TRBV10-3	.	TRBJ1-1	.	CAISGTAGTPATEAFF	TGTGCCATCAGCGGGACGGCAGGGACCCCGGCCACTGAAGCTTTCTTT
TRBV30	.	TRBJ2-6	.	CAWSLYGANVLTF	TGTGCCTGGAGTTTATACGGGGCCAACGTCCTGACTTTC
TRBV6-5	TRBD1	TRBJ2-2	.	CASSYPGQENTGELFF	TGTGCCAGCAGTTACCCGGGACAGGAGAACACCGGGGAGCTGTTTTTT
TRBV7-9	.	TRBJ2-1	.	CASSLVVYEQFF	TGTGCCAGCAGCTTAGTAGTCTATGAGCAGTTCTTC
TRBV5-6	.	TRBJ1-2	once	CASSLGRTYGYTF	TGTGCCAGCAGCTTGGGCCGTACCTATGGCTACACCTTC
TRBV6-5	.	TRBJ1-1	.	CASSYPGRGGNTEAFF	TGTGCCAGCAGTTACCCAGGACGAGGGGGGAACACTGAAGCTTTCTTT
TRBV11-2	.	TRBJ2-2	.	CASSLFQGPNTGELFF	TGTGCCAGCAGCTTATTCCAGGGGCCGAACACCGGGGAGCTGTTTTTT
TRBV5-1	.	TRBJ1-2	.	CASSLYPGNYGYTF	TGCGCCAGCAGCCTCTACCCGGGTAACTATGGCTACACCTTC
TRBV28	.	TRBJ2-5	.	CASSFSSASGGETQYF	TGTGCCAGCAGTTTTAGCTCAGCCAGCGGAGGGGAGACCCAGTACTTC
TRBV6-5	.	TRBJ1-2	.	CASSYESGDYGYTF	TGTGCCAGCAGTTACGAGTCCGGGGACTATGGCTACACCTTC
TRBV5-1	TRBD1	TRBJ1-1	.	CASSLGAGTGGAYEAFF	TGCGCCAGCAGCTTGGGGGCCGGGACAGGGGGCGCATATGAAGCTTTCTTT
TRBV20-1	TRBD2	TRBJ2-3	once	CSASRLAGGSTDTQYF	TGCAGTGCTAGTCGGCTAGCGGGGGGAAGCACAGATACGCAGTATTTT
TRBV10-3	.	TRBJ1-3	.	CAISDGGGSSGNTIYF	TGTGCCATCAGTGACGGCGGCGGTTCCTCTGGAAACACCATATATTTT
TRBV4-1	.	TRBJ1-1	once	CASSQERPYPEAFF	TGCGCCAGCAGCCAAGAAAGGCCCTACCCTGAAGCTTTCTTT
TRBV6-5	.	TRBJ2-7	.	CASSYDNEQYF	TGTGCCAGCAGTTACGACAACGAGCAGTACTTC
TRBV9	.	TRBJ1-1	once	CASSIGPIENMNTEAFF	TGTGCCAGCAGCATTGGGCCAATCGAGAACATGAACACTGAAGCTTTCTTT
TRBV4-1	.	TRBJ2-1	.	CASSPVQGEQFF	TGCGCCAGCAGCCCAGTTCAGGGTGAGCAGTTCTTC
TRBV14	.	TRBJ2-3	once	CASSPPGILRTDTQYF	TGTGCCAGCAGCCCACCGGGCATTCTACGCACAGATACGCAGTATTTT
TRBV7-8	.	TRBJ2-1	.	CASSWGPPLGSYNEQFF	TGTGCCAGCAGCTGGGGGCCTCCGCTGGGCTCCTACAATGAGCAGTTCTTC
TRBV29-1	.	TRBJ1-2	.	CSVNMPVAPPGYTF	TGCAGCGTTAATATGCCGGTAGCCCCGCCTGGCTACACCTTC
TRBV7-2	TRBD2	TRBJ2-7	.	CASSMGLEYEQYF	TGTGCCAGCAGCATGGGACTAGAGTACGAGCAGTACTTC
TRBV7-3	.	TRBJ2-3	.	CASSLIGGHTDTQYF	TGTGCCAGCAGCTTAATCGGGGGGCACACAGATACGCAGTATTTT
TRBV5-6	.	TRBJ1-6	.	CASSLVGQGNSPLHF	TGTGCCAGCAGCTTGGTGGGACAAGGTAATTCACCCCTCCACTTT
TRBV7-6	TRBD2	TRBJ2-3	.	CASSSIWTSGGTDTQYF	TGTGCCAGCAGCTCTATCTGGACTAGCGGGGGCACAGATACGCAGTATTTT
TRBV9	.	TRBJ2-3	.	CASSTLVGTDTQYF	TGTGCCAGCAGCACCCTGGTAGGGACAGATACGCAGTATTTT
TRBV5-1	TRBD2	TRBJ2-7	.	CASSLGDYSYEQYF	TGCGCCAGCAGCTTGGGGGACTACTCCTACGAGCAGTACTTC
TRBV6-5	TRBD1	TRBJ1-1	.	CASSYNKTGGNTEAFF	TGTGCCAGCAGTTACAACAAGACAGGGGGGAACACTGAAGCTTTCTTT
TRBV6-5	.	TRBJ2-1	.	CASSFGPPPYNEQFF	TGTGCCAGCAGCTTCGGACCTCCCCCCTACAATGAGCAGTTCTTC
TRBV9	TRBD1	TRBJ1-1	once	CASSVWTGNTEAFF	TGTGCCAGCAGCGTATGGACAGGGAACACTGAAGCTTTCTTT
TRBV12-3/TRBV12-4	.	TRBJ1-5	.	CASSLGRNQPQHF	TGTGCCAGCAGTTTAGGCAGGAATCAGCCCCAGCATTTT
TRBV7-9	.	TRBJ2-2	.	CASSSVHREANTGELFF	TGTGCCAGCAGCTCCGTCCACAGGGAAGCGAACACCGGGGAGCTGTTTTTT
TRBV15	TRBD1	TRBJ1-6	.	CATSRGTGYNSPLHF	TGTGCCACCAGCAGAGGGACAGGGTATAATTCACCCCTCCACTTT
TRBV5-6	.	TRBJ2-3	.	CASSPVGGTSTDTQYF	TGTGCCAGCAGCCCGGTTGGGGGCACTAGCACAGATACGCAGTATTTT
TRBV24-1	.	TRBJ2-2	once	CATSAPVPGELFF	TGTGCCACCAGTGCGCCGGTACCCGGGGAGCTGTTTTTT
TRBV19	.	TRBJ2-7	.	CASSTSSDNYEQYF	TGTGCCAGTAGTACCTCCTCGGACAACTACGAGCAGTACTTC
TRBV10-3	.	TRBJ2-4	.	CAISRGDLAKNIQYF	TGTGCCATCAGTCGGGGAGATCTAGCCAAAAACATTCAGTACTTC
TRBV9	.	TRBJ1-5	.	CASSGGGPNQPQHF	TGTGCCAGCAGCGGGGGGGGCCCCAATCAGCCCCAGCATTTT
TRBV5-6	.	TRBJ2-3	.	CASSPVGATDTQYF	TGTGCCAGCAGCCCTGTGGGGGCCACAGATACGCAGTATTTT
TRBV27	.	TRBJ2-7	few	CASRWSGSSYEQYF	TGTGCCAGCAGGTGGAGCGGCAGCTCCTACGAGCAGTACTTC
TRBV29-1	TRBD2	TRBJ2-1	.	CSVPTSGGRDEQFF	TGCAGCGTGCCGACTAGCGGGGGGAGGGATGAGCAGTTCTTC
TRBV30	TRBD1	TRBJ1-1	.	CAWSPGGNTEAFF	TGTGCCTGGAGCCCAGGGGGGAACACTGAAGCTTTCTTT
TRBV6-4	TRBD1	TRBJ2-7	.	CASSQASGQGYEQYF	TGTGCCAGTAGCCAGGCATCGGGACAGGGATACGAGCAGTACTTC
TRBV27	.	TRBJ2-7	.	CASSRYLSLQTYEQYF	TGTGCCAGCAGTCGGTATCTTTCCCTCCAGACCTACGAGCAGTACTTC
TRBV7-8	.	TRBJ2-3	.	CASSLSAPDTQYF	TGTGCCAGCAGCTTATCCGCGCCAGATACGCAGTATTTT
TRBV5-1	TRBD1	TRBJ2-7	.	CASSTGQGAYEQYF	TGCGCCAGCAGCACCGGACAGGGGGCTTACGAGCAGTACTTC